This entry lists 2 T cell receptor beta chains sequenced from one sample in a study of beta chain features in type 1 diabetes. As every portion of the isolated RNA was reverse transcribed, the sequencing read expressed TCRB transcripts. Some clones are missing from TCRdb's copy, which holds only in-frame ones; the method was immunoSEQ multiplex PCR. The data hold about 160,000 clones, with under 9.5% observed a single time. Sequences were obtained from central memory CD4+ T cells from blood. The receptor set was obtained from a young man in good health.

The genes are TRBV25-1 and TRBJ1-2, with TRBD1 identical over 10 bases. The CDR3 contains 16 residues. Per the germline V gene, CDR1 is MGHDK and CDR2 is SYGVNS. Trimming at V came to 2 bases and at J to 4 bases, leaving 7 bases not matched to a gene. CDR3 sequence (DNA): TGTGCCAGCAGTGAAGGGACAGGGGAAGGGATCTATGGCTACACCTTC. Its protein is CASSEGTGEGIYGYTF.

The V call is TRBV6-6, the J call TRBJ1-2, with D unclear. From germline, CDR1 is MNHNY and CDR2 SVGAGI (reference sequence). This CDR3 has 14 amino acids. V dropped 0 bases and J dropped 5 bases, with 10 bases sitting between them. The CDR3 reads CASSYSPANYGYTF. CDR3 sequence (DNA): TGTGCCAGCAGTTACTCACCAGCGAATTATGGCTACACCTTC.